Each of the 19 T cell receptor beta chains below was sequenced from the same sample in a study of T cells after yellow fever vaccination (dated by TCRdb to between 2018 and 2021). The library came from 5' RACE. The reads were generated on an Illumina HiSeq 2500. TCRdb reprocessing: public reads trimmed at Q25 with fastp, clones called with MiXCR, in-frame beta chains kept. Merged by CDR3 protein, the rows form single entries marked with the most common genes and DNA. Within this sample are approximately 550,000 distinct CDR3 sequences, with roughly 14% of them counted one time only. The top ten clonotypes cover roughly an eighth of the sample. In light of the paper, this sample's treatment or condition label describes: live attenuated yellow fever vaccine strain. Specimen: PBMCs, collected on the day of the yellow fever booster vaccination. These receptors were taken from a man aged 25-45 years who received the YFV17D yellow fever vaccine.

The rearrangement links TRBV12-3 or TRBV12-4 to TRBJ2-6, with no clear D. Deletions cut 1 base from V and 0 bases from J, with 10 bases between. The CDR3 is 17 amino acids. This CDR3 is CASSLDGSSSGANVLTF. CDR3 nucleotides: TGTGCCAGCAGTTTAGACGGATCCAGCTCTGGGGCCAACGTCCTGACTTTC.

This chain uses TRBV29-1 with TRBJ1-1; maybe TRBD1 (5 bases). Per germline, CDR1 SQVTM and CDR2 ANQGSEA. The CDR3 is 15 amino acids. The V and J ends lost 5 bases and 0 bases respectively, with 16 bases between them. The CDR3 DNA reads TGCAGCGTTCCTCCCATGGGGACTGTGAACACTGAAGCTTTCTTT. Translation: CSVPPMGTVNTEAFF.

The V call is TRBV5-1, the J call TRBJ2-5; D may be TRBD2 (5 bases). This CDR3 spans 15 amino acids. Trimming removed 4 bases from V and 1 base from J, with 14 bases in between. The germline V gene has CDR1 SGHRS and CDR2 YFSETQ. The CDR3 nucleotides read TGCGCCAGCAGCCCCCCAATTAGCGCCCAAGAGACCCAGTACTTC. Protein sequence: CASSPPISAQETQYF.

This chain links TRBV12-2 with TRBJ1-2; the table's D call, TRBD1, was not checked against the DNA. TRBV12-2 is a known pseudogene. The CDR3 spans 15 residues. The CDR3, as DNA: TGTGCAAGTCGCTTAGTTGCAGGGACTAACTATGGCTACACCTTC. This sequence encodes CASRLVAGTNYGYTF.

The V and J genes are TRBV20-1 and TRBJ2-7, with D unclear. V lost 3 bases and J lost 5, with 5 bases in between. Germline CDR1 DFQATT, CDR2 SNEGSKA (reference sequence). The CDR3 covers 10 residues. The DNA for the CDR3 is TGCAGTGCTAGTTCGGACGAGCAGTACTTC. Protein product: CSASSDEQYF.

The V call is TRBV6-5, the J call TRBJ1-3, with 8 bases matching TRBD1. The V and J ends lost 0 bases and 4 bases, in that order; junction bases with no gene match: 5. Germline CDR1 and CDR2: MNHEY and SVGAGI. The CDR3 runs 16 residues. CDR3 residues: CASSYSARTGGNTIYF. CDR3 in DNA: TGTGCCAGCAGTTACTCCGCAAGGACAGGGGGAAACACCATATATTTT.

This sequence joins TRBV29-1 and TRBJ2-1; 7 bases agree with TRBD2. Germline lookup yields CDR1 SQVTM and CDR2 ANQGSEA. The CDR3 totals 15 residues. Trimming removed 7 bases from V and 7 bases from J; junction bases left unmatched: 16. Written as DNA, the CDR3 is TGCAGCGCCGCCTTGGGCGGGAGTGGGGTTAATGAGCAGTTCTTC. Its translation: CSAALGGSGVNEQFF.

This clonotype came up a few times. The chain links TRBV4-1 to TRBJ2-1, with D perhaps matching TRBD2 (5 bases). With 5 bases removed from V and 5 bases from J, the gap between germline ends came to 19 bases. The V gene's germline CDR1 is MGHRA and CDR2 YSYEKL. The CDR3 has 16 residues. Written as DNA, the CDR3 is TGCGCCAGCAGCTTCCCTAGCCCCCGACGTCACAATGAGCAGTTCTTC. This encodes CASSFPSPRRHNEQFF.

The rearrangement links TRBV20-1 to TRBJ2-7; TRBD1 matches at 9 bases. V lost 4 bases and J lost 7; bases outside the gene matches: 29. Per germline, CDR1 DFQATT and CDR2 SNEGSKA (reference sequence). The CDR3 length is 20 residues. The CDR3 nucleotides are TGCAGTGCTAAAGGCTTAGTGACAGGGGGGAGCGGAGGGACTTTTAGGGAGCAGTACTTC. Protein product: CSAKGLVTGGSGGTFREQYF.

This clonotype was found many times. This chain uses TRBV5-1 with TRBJ2-7; 8 nucleotides match TRBD2. Germline V gene data show CDR1 as SGHRS and CDR2 as YFSETQ. This CDR3 contains 16 residues. Trimming cost V 4 bases and J 2 bases; bases outside gene matches: 11. Here the CDR3 DNA reads TGCGCCAGCAGCCCTACTAGCGGAAAACCAACCTACGAGCAGTACTTC. Translation gives CASSPTSGKPTYEQYF.

V gene TRBV6-6 combines with J gene TRBJ2-7; the D gene is possibly TRBD1 (6 bases). Germline CDR1 reads MNHNY; CDR2 reads SVGAGI (reference sequence). The V gene lost 9 bases and the J gene lost 3 bases, with 15 bases spanning the gap. The CDR3 is 13 amino acids. The chain's CDR3 is CASHGTGHYEQYF. DNA of the CDR3: TGTGCCAGTCACGGGACGGGACACTACGAGCAGTACTTC.

The rearrangement links TRBV6-2 or TRBV6-3 to TRBJ2-7, with D unclear. The CDR3 covers 16 residues. The ends were cut back, 0 bases at V and 0 bases at J, with 12 bases in the middle. CDR1 and CDR2 (germline): MNHEY, SVGEGT. CDR3 sequence (DNA): TGTGCCAGCAGTTACTCGAGTCAGGACCACTCCTACGAGCAGTACTTC. Translated: CASSYSSQDHSYEQYF.

The sample holds many counts of this clonotype. The gene calls are TRBV20-1 and TRBJ1-2; 9 bases match TRBD1. The CDR3 covers 16 residues. The germline gives CDR1 DFQATT, CDR2 SNEGSKA (reference sequence). V lost 2 bases and J lost 7; bases outside the gene matches: 14. The CDR3 is CSARSKGGQGLTGYTF. CDR3 in DNA: TGCAGTGCTAGATCCAAAGGAGGACAGGGGCTTACTGGCTACACCTTC.

The V gene is TRBV19, the J gene TRBJ2-1; D is uncertain. The CDR3 contains 15 residues. V was clipped by 5 bases and J by 0 bases, with 11 bases between them. CDR1 LNHDA and CDR2 SQIVND come from the germline V gene (reference sequence). This chain's CDR3 is CASSPSSSSYNEQFF. The CDR3 nucleotides read TGTGCCAGTAGTCCGAGCTCTAGCTCCTACAATGAGCAGTTCTTC.

In its sample, this clonotype was seen a few times. The chain has TRBV5-1 and TRBJ2-2; TRBD1 agrees at 7 bases. This CDR3 is built from 16 residues. Germline CDR1 and CDR2: SGHRS and YFSETQ. J gave up 5 bases and V 4 bases, and 11 bases lay outside the gene matches. CDR3 sequence: CASSTTGDVVTGELFF. The CDR3 bases are TGCGCCAGCAGCACCACAGGGGATGTTGTGACCGGGGAGCTGTTTTTT.

Points on this clonotype: The germline gene is not matched at one end of the junction; a read error may be the cause. This rearrangement joins TRBV12-3 or TRBV12-4 to TRBJ2-5; 12 bases agree with TRBD1. The CDR3 totals 21 residues. CDR3 bases: TGTGCCAGCACTTTAGTCTGGGACAGGGGGCAAGGTGCGGATGACCAAGAGACCCAGTACTTC. This translates into CASTLVWDRGQGADDQETQYF.

This clonotype was detected a few times. The chain is built from TRBV5-1 and TRBJ2-1; 9 bases agree with TRBD2. The CDR3 runs to 15 residues. Germline V gives CDR1 SGHRS, CDR2 YFSETQ. The ends lost 3 bases at V and 3 bases at J; junction bases unmatched: 4. The CDR3 sequence is CASSSTTSGYNEQFF. CDR3 sequence (DNA): TGCGCCAGCAGCTCTACGACTAGCGGCTACAATGAGCAGTTCTTC.

This clonotype has a count of ten or more. A junction boundary mismatches the germline segment, possibly from a read error. The V gene is TRBV5-1, the J gene TRBJ2-3; 9 positions match TRBD1. This CDR3 comprises 15 residues. The V gene's germline CDR1 is SGHRS and CDR2 YFSETQ. This CDR3 is CATSLQGASTDTQYF. DNA for the CDR3: TGCGCCACCAGCCTACAGGGGGCGAGCACAGATACGCAGTATTTT.

In its sample, this clonotype was seen a few times. The chain uses TRBV20-1 and TRBJ2-7, with D tentatively TRBD2 (5 bases). The ends were cut back, 0 bases at V and 0 bases at J, with 15 bases in the middle. Germline CDR1 is DFQATT and CDR2 is SNEGSKA (reference sequence). This CDR3 comprises 16 residues. CDR3 in DNA: TGCAGTGCTAGAGAGATTAGACTACCCGTCTCCTACGAGCAGTACTTC. Translating it yields CSAREIRLPVSYEQYF.